The 5 T cell receptor beta chains presented below share a single source sample, sequenced in a study of graft-versus-host responses after intestinal transplantation. Sequenced by immunoSEQ multiplex PCR; TCRdb stores in-frame clones only, minus some. The profile shows approximately 21,000 clones, 55% to 70% of them singletons. The sequencing here drew on alloreactive CD4+ T cells from a mixed lymphocyte reaction culture, taken before intestinal transplant. Subset in this sample: CFSE-low proliferating T cells sorted from roughly six-day pre-transplant mixed lymphocyte reaction (GvH or HvG direction). Every receptor here comes from a human patient who received an intestinal transplant.

This chain connects TRBV30 to TRBJ1-1, with D possibly TRBD1 on 6 matching bases. CDR1 GTSNPN and CDR2 SVGIG come from the germline V gene (reference sequence). The germline V and J ends were trimmed by 3 bases and 4 bases, with 15 bases remaining between them. The CDR3 has 14 amino acids. The CDR3 here is CAWSPNRVGTEAFF. In nucleotides, the CDR3 is TGTGCCTGGAGCCCGAACAGGGTTGGCACTGAAGCTTTCTTT.

This clone was found a few times. The chain combines TRBV28 with TRBJ2-7; possibly TRBD2 for D (5 bases). The CDR3 is 15 residues long. Deletions cut 3 bases from V and 2 bases from J, with 14 bases between. CDR1 MDHEN and CDR2 SYDVKM come from the germline V gene. CDR3 sequence: CASSFAGGGTYEQYF. The CDR3 DNA is TGTGCCAGCAGTTTTGCCGGCGGAGGTACCTACGAGCAGTACTTC.

This sequence joins TRBV7-8 and TRBJ1-5, with 7 nucleotides matching TRBD1. In germline, CDR1 is SGHVS, CDR2 FQNEAQ. V dropped 5 bases and J dropped 2; count of bases not matched to a gene: 3. The CDR3 totals 14 residues. The CDR3 nucleotides are TGTGCCAGCAGCCGCGGACAGGGCAATCAGCCCCAGCATTTT. Residues: CASSRGQGNQPQHF.

This chain links TRBV6-6 with TRBJ1-2; D ambiguous. The germline V gene encodes CDR1 MNHNY and CDR2 SVGAGI (reference sequence). The CDR3 extends over 12 amino acids. V shed 7 bases and J shed 8 bases, with 14 bases lying between them. The CDR3 DNA reads TGTGCCAGCACCTCCGGACGGGAGGGCTACACCTTC. It encodes CASTSGREGYTF.

A word on this clone: This CDR3 is also generated by other DNA sequences in the sample. This rearrangement joins TRBV10-2 to TRBJ2-2, with 7 bases fitting TRBD1. The V gene end was trimmed by 5 bases and the J gene end by 0 bases; junction bases not matched to a gene: 3. Germline assignment: CDR1 WSHSY and CDR2 SAAADI. The CDR3 is 15 residues long. CDR3 nucleotides: TGCGCCAGCAGTAGGCAGGGGGCGAACACCGGGGAGCTGTTTTTT. Residues: CASSRQGANTGELFF.